These 27 T cell receptor beta chains originate from one sample sequenced in a study of blood T cell repertoires in COVID-19. Sequencing was performed with immunoSEQ multiplex PCR; in TCRdb, only in-frame clones are kept and a portion is missing. The data show 180,000 or so clones, with approximately 88% seen just once and 3.5% to 4.5% held by the top ten. The sequencing sample was made of peripheral blood. These receptors came from a woman aged 25-40 years with acute or convalescent COVID-19.

V is TRBV7-6 and J is TRBJ2-1; 8 positions match TRBD2. The trim removed 4 bases at V and 5 bases at J, leaving 7 bases unmatched. The CDR3 is 15 amino acids. Germline V gene sequence: CDR1 SGHVS, CDR2 FNYEAQ. CDR3 sequence (DNA): TGTGCCAGCAGCTCTCGGGAGGGCTACAACAATGAGCAGTTCTTC. Residues: CASSSREGYNNEQFF. Together with reference TRBV7-6 and TRBJ2-1, the CDR3 gives the full variable domain: GAGVSQSPRYKVTKRGQDVALRCDPISGHVSLYWYRQALGQGPEFLTYFNYEAQQDKSGLPNDRFSAERPEGSISTLTIQRTEQRDSAMYRCASSSREGYNNEQFFGPGTRLTVL.

This chain links TRBV30 with TRBJ2-7; TRBD2 is a possible D gene (6 bases). The germline V gene has CDR1 GTSNPN and CDR2 SVGIG (reference sequence). V lost 7 bases and J 0 bases, leaving 13 bases between the germline ends. The CDR3 covers 13 residues. The CDR3 DNA is TGTGCCTCCCGGCTGCGGGGCTCCTACGAGCAGTACTTC. Translating gives CASRLRGSYEQYF.

Of note for this clone: One end of the junction fails to match germline, which may point to a read error. The chain recombines TRBV6-1 with TRBJ2-6; D may be TRBD1 (5 bases). This CDR3 spans 17 amino acids. The germline V gene encodes CDR1 MNHNS and CDR2 SASEGT. The chain's CDR3 is CASCEKRGPSGANVLTF. CDR3 nucleotides: TGTGCCAGCTGTGAGAAAAGGGGCCCCTCTGGGGCCAACGTCCTGACTTTC.

V is TRBV6-1 and J is TRBJ1-4; D ambiguous. Trimming left V 1 base short and J 14 bases short, with 14 bases between. The CDR3 covers 13 residues. From germline, CDR1 is MNHNS and CDR2 SASEGT. The CDR3 here is CASSEGLGGRLFF. The CDR3, as DNA: TGTGCCAGCAGTGAAGGTTTGGGAGGGCGGCTGTTTTTT.

This chain uses TRBV6-6 with TRBJ1-5; D is undetermined. Germline V gives CDR1 MNHNY, CDR2 SVGAGI (reference sequence). This CDR3 is 13 amino acids long. Between the trimmed V and J ends, which lost 7 bases and 1 base, there was a span of 8 bases. In DNA form, the CDR3 reads TGTGCCAGCACCTCGGTAAGCAATCAGCCCCAGCATTTT. Its translation: CASTSVSNQPQHF.

The chain joins TRBV6-5 to TRBJ2-7, with D tentatively TRBD2 (5 bases). There are 15 residues in the CDR3. Germline V gene sequence: CDR1 MNHEY, CDR2 SVGAGI. V was clipped by 7 bases and J by 6 bases, with 22 bases between them. CDR3 nucleotides: TGTGCCAGCATACGCATTATCGGGGAACCCCTCGAGCAGTACTTC. Translation gives CASIRIIGEPLEQYF.

Points on this clone: The germline gene is not matched at one end of the junction; a read error may be the cause. The rearrangement uses TRBV29-1 and TRBJ2-1; 8 bases line up with TRBD1. CDR3 length: 14 residues. CDR1 and CDR2 from the germline V gene are SQVTM and ANQGSEA. The CDR3 nucleotides are TGCAGCGCCCACCCGGGCAGGGGGCCAAATGGGCAGTTCTTC. The encoded protein is CSAHPGRGPNGQFF.

The chain links TRBV11-3 to TRBJ2-3; D is ambiguous. V gave up 8 bases and J gave up 4 bases, with 13 bases separating them. Germline-derived CDR1 and CDR2 are SGHNT and YENEEA. CDR3 length: 13 amino acids. The CDR3 region is CASSKAFPDTQYF. CDR3 in DNA: TGTGCCAGCTCGAAAGCATTCCCAGATACGCAGTATTTT.

This rearrangement joins TRBV7-9 to TRBJ1-2; possible D gene TRBD1, 6 bases. The germline V and J ends were trimmed by 1 base and 0 bases, with 12 bases remaining between them. There are 16 residues in the CDR3. CDR1 SEHNR and CDR2 FQNEAQ come from the germline V gene (reference sequence). The CDR3 protein is CASSLGGRGTNYGYTF. As DNA, the CDR3 is TGTGCCAGCAGCTTAGGGGGCAGGGGTACTAACTATGGCTACACCTTC.

The chain has TRBV12-3 or TRBV12-4 and TRBJ2-3, with D uncertain. The V end was cut by 2 bases, the J end by 4 bases, with 7 bases between. The CDR3 has 13 amino acids. CDR3 nucleotide sequence: TGTGCCAGCAGTTTAAATGAGGCAGATACGCAGTATTTT. Amino acids: CASSLNEADTQYF.

V gene TRBV27 combines with J gene TRBJ2-7, with D possibly TRBD1 on 5 matching bases. The V gene's germline CDR1 is MNHEY and CDR2 SMNVEV (reference sequence). Trimming removed 0 bases at V and 5 bases at J, with 14 bases between. CDR3 length equals 15 residues. The CDR3 DNA reads as TGTGCCAGCAGTTTATCCAGGGTTCGACCCCACGAGCAGTACTTC. It yields the protein CASSLSRVRPHEQYF.

V gene TRBV3-1 (or the pseudogene TRBV3-2) combines with J gene TRBJ1-1; D is undetermined. CDR1 and CDR2 from the germline V gene are LGHDT and YNNKEL (reference sequence). Trimming took 4 bases from V and 7 from J, leaving 13 bases between them. The CDR3 has 13 residues. CDR3 in amino acids: CASSLFRQDEAFF. The CDR3 region has the DNA TGTGCCAGCAGCCTTTTTCGACAAGATGAAGCTTTCTTT.

Written as DNA, the CDR3 is TGCGCCAGCAGGACAGGGGAGAGTCTTGGCTATGGCTACACCTTC. Its translation is CASRTGESLGYGYTF. The chain employs TRBV5-1 and TRBJ1-2; the match to TRBD1 covers 8 bases. Germline lookup yields CDR1 SGHRS and CDR2 YFSETQ. The CDR3 contains 15 residues. V lost 5 bases to trimming and J lost 4 bases; unmatched junction nucleotides: 10.

The chain joins TRBV5-1 to TRBJ2-3; the match to TRBD2 covers 10 bases. This CDR3 has 17 residues. The germline V gene encodes CDR1 SGHRS and CDR2 YFSETQ. The junction had 14 bases not matched to a gene; V was cut back by 7 bases and J by 3 bases. The CDR3 sequence is CASREGLAGVVTDTQYF. The CDR3 coding sequence is TGCGCCAGCCGCGAAGGGCTAGCGGGAGTCGTTACAGATACGCAGTATTTT.

The V and J genes are TRBV6-1 and TRBJ1-2, with D unclear. The CDR3 is 18 amino acids. The V and J ends lost 2 bases and 7 bases respectively, with 26 bases between them. Germline values: CDR1 MNHNS, CDR2 SASEGT. CDR3 amino acids: CASSERLLNYGYTFGYTF. The CDR3 coding sequence is TGTGCCAGCAGTGAAAGACTCCTAAACTATGGCTACACCTTTGGCTACACCTTC.

The chain employs TRBV6-5 and TRBJ2-3, with D hard to call. The CDR3 contains 11 residues. CDR1 and CDR2 from the germline V gene are MNHEY and SVGAGI. Trimming stripped 6 bases from V and 7 bases from J, with 8 bases between. The CDR3: CASSSSYTQYF. The DNA of the CDR3 is TGTGCCAGCAGCTCTAGTTATACGCAGTATTTT.

The CDR3 region is CARAATSGSQSTDTQYF. The CDR3 DNA follows: TGCGCCAGAGCAGCAACTAGCGGGAGCCAAAGCACAGATACGCAGTATTTT. The chain employs TRBV10-1 and TRBJ2-3; 11 bases match TRBD2. Germline CDR1 WNHNN, CDR2 SYGVQD (reference sequence). The ends lost 9 bases at V and 0 bases at J; junction bases unmatched: 11. This CDR3 has 17 residues.

This chain links TRBV7-9 with TRBJ2-2; D possibly corresponds to TRBD1 (5 bases). The CDR3 covers 15 residues. The V end was cut by 9 bases, the J end by 4 bases, with 18 bases between. Germline V gene sequence: CDR1 SEHNR, CDR2 FQNEAQ (reference sequence). In DNA form, the CDR3 reads TGTGCCAGTCCCCTGACAGACAAATTCACCGGGGAGCTGTTTTTT. Translated, it gives CASPLTDKFTGELFF.

The rearrangement joins TRBV5-5 to TRBJ2-7, with D perhaps TRBD2 (6 bases). Germline CDR1 is SGHKS and CDR2 is YYEKEE (reference sequence). The ends were cut back, 5 bases at V and 3 bases at J, with 18 bases in the middle. This CDR3 is built from 15 residues. The DNA of the CDR3 is TGTGCCAGCAGTTTCGGGGGTGGGGCCCTCTACGAGCAGTACTTC. It translates to CASSFGGGALYEQYF.

V gene TRBV29-1 combines with J gene TRBJ1-2; 12 bases fit TRBD1. V lost 7 bases, J lost 7 bases, and 7 bases stayed unmatched. There are 13 residues in the CDR3. The V gene's germline CDR1 is SQVTM and CDR2 ANQGSEA. CDR3 loop: CSAEGQGAGGYTF. For the CDR3, the DNA is TGCAGCGCCGAGGGACAGGGGGCAGGTGGCTACACCTTC.

The rearrangement uses TRBV30 and TRBJ2-3; perhaps TRBD2 as D (5 bases). This CDR3 is 13 amino acids long. The V end lost 3 bases, the J end lost 2 bases, and 9 bases lay between the germline ends. Germline V gives CDR1 GTSNPN, CDR2 SVGIG (reference sequence). CDR3: CAWSSGYTDTQYF. Written as DNA, the CDR3 is TGTGCCTGGAGCAGCGGATACACAGATACGCAGTATTTT.

V is TRBV5-1 and J is TRBJ2-1, with D possibly TRBD2 on 7 matching bases. CDR1 and CDR2 from the germline V gene are SGHRS and YFSETQ. This CDR3 spans 14 amino acids. The germline V and J ends were trimmed by 2 bases and 6 bases, with 12 bases remaining between them. The CDR3 sequence is CASSFGGGSNEQFF. CDR3 sequence (DNA): TGCGCCAGCAGCTTCGGGGGCGGGAGCAATGAGCAGTTCTTC.

This chain uses TRBV14 with TRBJ2-1; 7 nucleotides match TRBD2. Germline CDR1 SGHDN, CDR2 FVKESK. With 4 bases clipped from V and 7 bases from J, the junction kept 13 bases outside the gene matches. This CDR3 is 16 amino acids long. CDR3 in amino acids: CASSPRAGRRGNEQFF. For the CDR3, the DNA is TGTGCCAGCAGCCCCAGGGCAGGCCGGCGGGGGAATGAGCAGTTCTTC.

The chain is built from TRBV5-1 and TRBJ2-3; 10 nucleotides line up with TRBD2. The CDR3 consists of 15 residues. With V trimmed by 3 bases and J by 2 bases, 3 bases remained unmatched. CDR1 SGHRS and CDR2 YFSETQ come from the germline V gene. The CDR3 nucleotides read TGCGCCAGCAGCTATCTAGCGGGAGACACAGATACGCAGTATTTT. It encodes CASSYLAGDTDTQYF.

J is TRBJ2-3 and V is TRBV7-6, with 9 bases matching TRBD1. CDR1 and CDR2 from the germline V gene are SGHVS and FNYEAQ. This CDR3 has 13 amino acids. Trimming removed 8 bases from V and 6 bases from J; junction bases left unmatched: 6. The CDR3 region is CASVGQGRDTQYF. CDR3 nucleotide sequence: TGTGCCAGCGTGGGACAGGGTAGGGATACGCAGTATTTT. The complete variable domain, with remaining parts taken from reference TRBV7-6 and TRBJ2-3, reads GAGVSQSPRYKVTKRGQDVALRCDPISGHVSLYWYRQALGQGPEFLTYFNYEAQQDKSGLPNDRFSAERPEGSISTLTIQRTEQRDSAMYRCASVGQGRDTQYFGPGTRLTVL.

The chain joins TRBV7-9 to TRBJ1-2; TRBD1 agrees at 8 bases. V shed 6 bases and J 3 bases; nucleotides not matched to a gene: 12. Germline values: CDR1 SEHNR, CDR2 FQNEAQ (reference sequence). The CDR3 spans 16 residues. The CDR3 loop reads CASRSSGTGEDYGYTF. CDR3 DNA sequence: TGTGCCAGCAGATCCTCCGGGACAGGTGAAGACTATGGCTACACCTTC.

V usage is TRBV11-1 and J usage is TRBJ2-1; 12 bases agree with TRBD2. The length of the CDR3 is 15 residues. V shed 8 bases and J 7 bases; nucleotides not matched to a gene: 9. Germline V gene data show CDR1 as SGHAT and CDR2 as FQDESV (reference sequence). For the CDR3, the DNA is TGTGCCAGCCAAAATCTAGCGGGAGGGCGGAATGAGCAGTTCTTC. Encoded protein: CASQNLAGGRNEQFF. Looking up the rest from reference TRBV11-1 and TRBJ2-1 gives the full variable domain: EAEVAQSPRYKITEKSQAVAFWCDPISGHATLYWYRQILGQGPELLVQFQDESVVDDSQLPKDRFSAERLKGVDSTLKIQPAELGDSAMYLCASQNLAGGRNEQFFGPGTRLTVL.